This T cell receptor (beta chain) originates from a study of CXCR3-negative and CXCR3-positive naive CD8 T cells. Study results and caveats: Relative to memory CD8+ cells, whose diversity was much lower, both naive subsets had comparably high diversity.

As to this clonotype: The antigen is unknown.

Germline CDR1 SGHRS, CDR2 YFSETQ. The CDR3 sequence is 14 residues long. UMI-labeled 5' RACE yielded the TRB cDNA libraries. TCRdb re-called the 5' RACE reads; one entry per CDR3 protein, DNA not given. The repertoire table contains roughly 45,000 distinct CDR3 sequences. This rearrangement joins TRBV5-1 to TRBJ2-7. This sequence originates from a human donor in good health. Some clones in this sample may be carry-over from other donors' samples. Source material: naive CXCR3- CD8+ T cells from blood. The subset was: CD45RO-CCR7+CD27+CD95- naive CD8+ T cells lacking CXCR3 (TNR3-). CDR3 sequence: CASSLEASPYEQYF.